The source of this T cell receptor (beta chain) is a study of PD-L1 blockade in urothelial cancer. Study information: Patients arrived having already received 0 to 3 prior chemotherapy regimens.

Synthetic spike-ins, TCR analog templates, were added into each PCR. The table came from immunoSEQ multiplex PCR; TCRdb's copy has only in-frame clones and leaves some out. In the table there are 100,000 to 150,000 clones, about 84% of which are singletons. Time point here: peripheral blood 6 weeks after treatment start. The table lists this clone with a count of one. This sample comprised PBMCs, obtained around atezolizumab (anti-PD-L1) treatment. This receptor was identified in a man aged 50-60 years with urothelial cancer.

CDR3: CAWRIINTIYF. The CDR3 DNA reads as TGTGCCTGGAGAATCATAAACACCATATATTTT. V is TRBV30 and J is TRBJ1-3, with unresolved D. Trimming stripped 3 bases from V and 6 bases from J, with 6 bases between. The CDR3 extends over 11 amino acids. Germline values: CDR1 GTSNPN, CDR2 SVGIG (reference sequence).